A single sample is the source of the 27 T cell receptor beta chains below, sequenced in a study of blood T cell repertoires in COVID-19. The table came from immunoSEQ multiplex PCR; TCRdb's copy has only in-frame clones and leaves some out. The sample shows 90,000 to 120,000 clones, 80% to 90% of them seen only once. Sequencing input: peripheral blood. Receptors originate from a human donor in a cohort sampled during active COVID-19.

As DNA, the CDR3 is TGTGCCAGAACAGGGACCGGCACTGAAGCTTTCTTT. This translates into CARTGTGTEAFF. The rearrangement links TRBV2 to TRBJ1-1; a possible D gene is TRBD1 (6 bases). This CDR3 contains 12 residues. Germline V gene sequence: CDR1 SNHLY, CDR2 FYNNEI. Trimming stripped 9 bases from V and 4 bases from J, with 12 bases between.

The genes are TRBV11-2 and TRBJ2-3; 11 bases align to TRBD2. The CDR3 spans 16 residues. Per the germline V gene, CDR1 is SGHAT and CDR2 is FQNNGV. J was trimmed by 6 bases and V by 3 bases; bases with no gene match: 8. Here the CDR3 DNA reads TGTGCCAGCAGCTTTTTTGTAGCGGGAGGGCCGGATACGCAGTATTTT. It yields the protein CASSFFVAGGPDTQYF. Supplemented by reference TRBV11-2 and TRBJ2-3, the full variable domain reads EAGVAQSPRYKIIEKRQSVAFWCNPISGHATLYWYQQILGQGPKLLIQFQNNGVVDDSQLPKDRFSAERLKGVDSTLKIQPAKLEDSAVYLCASSFFVAGGPDTQYFGPGTRLTVL.

CDR3 coding DNA: TGTGCCAGCAGCTTATGGGTAGCGGGAGGTGGAGAGACCCAGTACTTC. This gives the protein CASSLWVAGGGETQYF. This chain links TRBV7-9 with TRBJ2-5; 10 bases align to TRBD2. The ends lost 2 bases at V and 4 bases at J; junction bases unmatched: 7. The CDR3 is 16 amino acids. In germline, CDR1 is SEHNR, CDR2 FQNEAQ (reference sequence).

V and J are TRBV2 and TRBJ1-1; the match to TRBD1 covers 7 bases. Germline lookup yields CDR1 SNHLY and CDR2 FYNNEI. The ends lost 9 bases at V and 4 bases at J; junction bases unmatched: 11. This CDR3 is 14 amino acids long. The CDR3 region has the DNA TGTGCCAGAAACCCGACAGGGACCGGCACTGAAGCTTTCTTT. Protein: CARNPTGTGTEAFF.

This clone was detected only a few times. Other DNA sequences in this sample translate to the same CDR3. V gene TRBV27 combines with J gene TRBJ1-2; 7 bases line up with TRBD1. This CDR3 is 13 amino acids long. The V segment lost 5 bases and the J segment 6 bases; nucleotides outside the gene matches: 6. Germline V CDR1 and CDR2: MNHEY, SMNVEV (reference sequence). The chain's CDR3 is CASSPRQGNGYTF. The CDR3 DNA is TGTGCCAGCAGTCCCCGACAGGGTAATGGCTACACCTTC.

This chain connects TRBV19 to TRBJ1-1; D might be TRBD1 (5 bases). V lost 6 bases and J lost 1, with 12 bases in between. Germline V gives CDR1 LNHDA, CDR2 SQIVND (reference sequence). The CDR3 contains 14 residues. This CDR3 is CASRDWDSNTEAFF. In DNA form, the CDR3 reads TGTGCCAGTAGAGACTGGGACTCGAACACTGAAGCTTTCTTT.

The CDR3 loop reads CASSLAATPLPSYNEQFF. The CDR3 nucleotides read TGTGCCAGCAGCTTGGCGGCGACTCCCCTCCCTTCCTACAATGAGCAGTTCTTC. The V call is TRBV5-6, the J call TRBJ2-1; no clear D. The CDR3 totals 18 residues. V was cut by 0 bases and J by 1 base, with 17 bases left in between. The germline gives CDR1 SGHDT, CDR2 YYEEEE.

The genes are TRBV30 and TRBJ2-4; no firm D call. The length of the CDR3 is 12 residues. V lost 0 bases and J lost 6, with 6 bases in between. CDR1 and CDR2 (germline): GTSNPN, SVGIG (reference sequence). As DNA, the CDR3 is TGTGCCTGGAGTGTACTCCTAAACATTCAGTACTTC. Its protein is CAWSVLLNIQYF. Full variable domain (remainder filled in from reference TRBV30 and TRBJ2-4): SQTIHQWPATLVQPVGSPLSLECTVEGTSNPNLYWYRQAAGRGLQLLFYSVGIGQISSEVPQNLSASRPQDRQFILSSKKLLLSDSGFYLCAWSVLLNIQYFGAGTRLSVL.

The gene calls are TRBV7-9 and TRBJ1-4; D perhaps matches TRBD1 (5 bases). V lost 4 bases and J 14 bases, leaving 20 bases between the germline ends. Germline values: CDR1 SEHNR, CDR2 FQNEAQ (reference sequence). This CDR3 contains 14 residues. CDR3 in amino acids: CASSSAEEGVLLFF. Here the CDR3 DNA reads TGTGCCAGCAGCTCCGCCGAGGAAGGGGTGCTGCTGTTTTTT. Filled out from reference TRBV7-9 and TRBJ1-4, the complete variable domain reads DTGVSQNPRHKITKRGQNVTFRCDPISEHNRLYWYRQTLGQGPEFLTYFQNEAQLEKSRLLSDRFSAERPKGSFSTLEIQRTEQGDSAMYLCASSSAEEGVLLFFGSGTQLSVL.

J is TRBJ1-1 and V is TRBV7-2; tentative D call: TRBD1 (5 bases). Trimming removed 2 bases at V and 3 bases at J, with 7 bases between. This CDR3 is 13 amino acids long. CDR1 and CDR2 (germline): SGHTA, FQGNSA. CDR3 DNA: TGTGCCAGCAGCTTATGGGGCTACACTGAAGCTTTCTTT. Protein product: CASSLWGYTEAFF.

The J gene is TRBJ2-7, the V gene TRBV25-1; a weak D match, TRBD2 (6 bases). V lost 5 bases, J lost 6 bases, and 17 bases lay in between. CDR1 is MGHDK and CDR2 is SYGVNS in the germline V gene. The CDR3 extends over 14 amino acids. Written as DNA, the CDR3 is TGTGCCAGCAGTCCCGGGGACTCCTCCCGCGAGCAGTACTTC. It encodes CASSPGDSSREQYF.

The gene calls are TRBV6-6 and TRBJ2-7; D is unresolved. Germline CDR1 is MNHNY and CDR2 is SVGAGI (reference sequence). V lost 5 bases, J lost 6 bases, and 14 bases lay in between. CDR3 length: 13 amino acids. The CDR3 DNA sequence: TGTGCCAGCAGTCCCCCATTCCCGGTCGAGCAGTACTTC. This translates into CASSPPFPVEQYF.

This clone was seen a handful of times. The gene calls are TRBV6-5 and TRBJ1-5; tentative D call: TRBD1 (6 bases). Trimming cost V 5 bases and J 6 bases, with 11 bases left between them. Germline CDR1 is MNHEY and CDR2 is SVGAGI. This CDR3 region has 13 residues. CDR3: CASSPGDLQPQHF. CDR3 DNA sequence: TGTGCCAGCAGTCCAGGGGATCTTCAGCCCCAGCATTTT.

The genes are TRBV7-2 and TRBJ2-7, with TRBD2 identical over 10 bases. CDR1 and CDR2 (germline): SGHTA, FQGNSA. Trimming at V came to 4 bases and at J to 7 bases, leaving 10 bases not matched to a gene. CDR3 length equals 15 residues. This CDR3 reads CASSYSGGPTEEQYF. CDR3 bases: TGTGCCAGCAGCTATAGCGGGGGGCCTACGGAGGAGCAGTACTTC.

This chain links TRBV27 with TRBJ2-5, with 12 nucleotides matching TRBD1. CDR3 size: 15 residues. V lost 5 bases and J lost 5; bases outside the gene matches: 6. Germline assignment: CDR1 MNHEY and CDR2 SMNVEV (reference sequence). DNA of the CDR3: TGTGCCAGCAGTCCGGGACAGGGGGCCTGGGAGACCCAGTACTTC. Its protein is CASSPGQGAWETQYF.

The CDR3 here is CASSLDTTSYEQYF. The CDR3 nucleotides read TGTGCCAGCAGTTTAGACACGACCTCCTACGAGCAGTACTTC. The chain recombines TRBV27 with TRBJ2-7; D is unclear. The CDR3 runs to 14 residues. Germline values: CDR1 MNHEY, CDR2 SMNVEV (reference sequence). Trimming stripped 2 bases from V and 0 bases from J, with 8 bases between.

This clone was detected ten times or more. The V call is TRBV6-1, the J call TRBJ2-7, with unresolved D. V was trimmed by 3 bases and J by 3 bases, leaving 9 bases between them. Germline CDR1 MNHNS, CDR2 SASEGT. The CDR3 runs to 13 residues. The CDR3: CASSDNRNYEQYF. CDR3 coding DNA: TGTGCCAGCAGTGATAACAGAAACTACGAGCAGTACTTC.

This clone was detected a few times. The V gene is TRBV11-3, the J gene TRBJ2-3, with TRBD1 identical over 9 bases. The CDR3 loop spans 16 amino acids. Germline V gene lookup returns CDR1 SGHNT and CDR2 YENEEA. The V and J ends lost 6 bases and 4 bases, in that order; junction bases with no gene match: 11. Written as DNA, the CDR3 is TGTGCCAGCAGTCGCGACAGGGGGGGTTTTGCAGATACGCAGTATTTT. Its translation: CASSRDRGGFADTQYF. Supplemented by reference TRBV11-3 and TRBJ2-3, the full variable domain reads EAGVVQSPRYKIIEKKQPVAFWCNPISGHNTLYWYLQNLGQGPELLIRYENEEAVDDSQLPKDRFSAERLKGVDSTLKIQPAELGDSAVYLCASSRDRGGFADTQYFGPGTRLTVL.

The CDR3 region is CASSEAAGARRQPQHF. Here the CDR3 DNA reads TGTGCCAGCAGTGAAGCGGCGGGGGCCCGCCGTCAGCCCCAGCATTTT. V gene TRBV6-1 combines with J gene TRBJ1-5; weak D call: TRBD1 (6 bases). The germline V gene has CDR1 MNHNS and CDR2 SASEGT. The length of the CDR3 is 16 residues. Trimming shortened V by 0 bases and J by 6 bases, and 15 bases separated the two germline ends.

The rearrangement links TRBV2 to TRBJ1-5; maybe TRBD1 (5 bases). Germline V CDR1 and CDR2: SNHLY, FYNNEI. V was clipped by 2 bases and J by 2 bases, with 19 bases between them. This CDR3 contains 18 residues. CDR3 loop: CASSEFGPTGTRNQPQHF. CDR3 in DNA: TGTGCCAGCAGTGAATTTGGCCCAACCGGGACTCGCAATCAGCCCCAGCATTTT.

The chain combines TRBV28 with TRBJ1-1; 9 bases agree with TRBD1. Germline CDR1 MDHEN, CDR2 SYDVKM. This CDR3 is built from 16 residues. The junction had 13 bases not matched to a gene; V was cut back by 4 bases and J by 7 bases. The CDR3, as DNA: TGTGCCAGCAGTTCTACCGGGACAGGGTCTGAAGGTGAAGCTTTCTTT. Amino acids: CASSSTGTGSEGEAFF.

The V and J genes are TRBV5-4 and TRBJ2-1, with 7 bases that match TRBD2. Losses at the gene ends were 3 bases for V and 5 bases for J; bases not matched to a gene: 8. There are 15 residues in the CDR3. In germline, CDR1 is SGHNT, CDR2 YYREEE (reference sequence). CDR3 DNA sequence: TGTGCCAGCAGCTGGGGGGGGAACACAGACAATGAGCAGTTCTTC. Its translation is CASSWGGNTDNEQFF.

In the case of this clone: Different DNA sequences within this sample yield the same CDR3. This chain uses TRBV5-1 with TRBJ2-7, with 10 bases aligning to TRBD2. Germline assignment: CDR1 SGHRS and CDR2 YFSETQ. The trim removed 3 bases at V and 0 bases at J, leaving 0 bases unmatched. CDR3 size: 14 residues. The chain's CDR3 is CASSSSGSSYEQYF. The DNA of the CDR3 is TGCGCCAGCAGCTCTAGCGGGAGCTCCTACGAGCAGTACTTC.

J is TRBJ2-1 and V is TRBV6-2 or TRBV6-3, with 10 bases lining up with TRBD2. V lost 0 bases, J lost 4 bases, and 9 bases stayed unmatched. The CDR3 runs 18 residues. The germline gives CDR1 MNHEY, CDR2 SVGEGT. CDR3 in DNA: TGTGCCAGCAGTTACTCGGACCAGGGACTAGCGTCATACAATGAGCAGTTCTTC. Its translation: CASSYSDQGLASYNEQFF.

The rearrangement links TRBV9 to TRBJ1-1; weak D call: TRBD1 (5 bases). Germline V lookup: CDR1 SGDLS, CDR2 YYNGEE. V lost 2 bases to trimming and J lost 4 bases, with 18 bases between them. There are 16 residues in the CDR3. CDR3 nucleotides: TGTGCCAGCAGCGTCGGGGGGTCCCATGGTGGCACTGAAGCTTTCTTT. Residues: CASSVGGSHGGTEAFF.

The rearrangement uses TRBV6-2 or TRBV6-3 and TRBJ1-5, with D perhaps matching TRBD1 (5 bases). The germline gives CDR1 MNHEY, CDR2 SVGEGT. V gave up 2 bases and J gave up 6 bases, with 5 bases separating them. CDR3 size: 12 residues. The CDR3 protein is CASSYQGQPQHF. CDR3 in DNA: TGTGCCAGCAGTTACCAGGGTCAGCCCCAGCATTTT.

This chain links TRBV9 with TRBJ1-4; D remains ambiguous. The CDR3 is 14 residues long. Germline-derived CDR1 and CDR2 are SGDLS and YYNGEE. Trimming removed 0 bases from V and 2 bases from J, with 5 bases in between. The CDR3 is CASSVGDTNEKLFF. For the CDR3, the DNA is TGTGCCAGCAGCGTAGGAGATACTAATGAAAAACTGTTTTTT.